This TCR beta chain was observed in a study of radiation and T cells in renal cell carcinoma. Across the whole study: Nephrectomy followed 15 Gy stereotactic body radiation by 4 weeks. Whole-study results and caveats: Top tumor clonotypes rose in blood 2 weeks post-radiation, then contracted. No pretreatment tumor biopsies were available for baseline clonotypes.

Profiled with immunoSEQ multiplex PCR; TCRdb holds only in-frame clones, not every one. The sample has 100,000 to 150,000 clones; approximately 80% are singletons. Time point described: baseline pretreatment blood. The treatment here: 15 Gy SBRT to primary tumor, nephrectomy 4 weeks later. The patient's renal cell carcinoma had clear cell pathology. This clone was seen only a few times. Antigen unknown. One junction end does not reproduce the germline sequence, and a read error may be involved. The CDR3 is 12 amino acids. Germline V CDR1 and CDR2: GTSNPN, SVGIG (reference sequence). V gene TRBV30 combines with J gene TRBJ1-1, with TRBD1 as a possible D gene (6 bases). This specimen was blood, taken from a patient whose treatment included radiotherapy and nephrectomy. The sequence derives from a woman aged 60-75 years with renal cell carcinoma. CDR3 loop: CSWGQTNTEAFF. DNA of the CDR3: TGTTCCTGGGGACAAACGAACACTGAAGCTTTCTTT.